This TCR beta chain is from a study of Graves' ophthalmopathy and Graves' hyperthyroidism. Investigators amplified TCR beta CDR3 regions from RNA transcripts. Second-round multiplex PCR came after a first-round RT-PCR that employed HTBI primers. Using its own MiXCR run on the multiplex PCR reads, TCRdb lists one record per CDR3 protein. The repertoire holds hundreds of thousands of distinct CDR3 sequences, with 20% to 25% as singletons. This clonotype has ten or more counts. There are 14 residues in the CDR3. Germline CDR1 and CDR2: DFQATT and SNEGSKA (reference sequence). The trim removed 5 bases at V and 2 bases at J, leaving 8 bases unmatched.

This chain joins TRBV20-1 and TRBJ1-2; 7 nucleotides match TRBD1. The source material was peripheral blood. The clonotype comes from a woman aged 45-59 years with Graves' ophthalmopathy. CDR3 region: CSASLPGQNYGYTF. DNA for the CDR3: TGCAGTGCTTCACTCCCGGGACAGAACTATGGCTACACCTTC.